This T cell receptor (beta chain) was profiled in a study of blood T cells in healthy people across ages (dated by TCRdb to between 2015 and 2016). Broadly, across the study: In model experiments, template switching captured about one uniquely barcoded TCR beta cDNA molecule for every two T cells. The study measured age-related changes in TCR beta repertoire diversity using deep sequencing normalized with unique cDNA molecular identifiers. Four age groups were formed from the donors: young (average about 15 years), middle-aged (approximately 39), aged (about 68) and long-lived (more than 75). To avoid experimental bias, donors of different ages were spread randomly across the sequencing lanes. For two donors (one aged 18 to 29 and one aged 80 or older), the study analyzed two additional independent replicas of 1 million unique cDNA reads from the same blood draw.

The protocol used for the library was 5' RACE. Sequenced using an Illumina HiSeq 2500. A second PCR of roughly 6 to 11 cycles was run with a J-beta primer mix and a sample-barcoded 5' primer. A unique molecular identifier was introduced onto each TCR beta cDNA molecule by a template-switch 5' adaptor carrying 12 random nucleotides. Each sample yielded at least 3 million CDR3-containing paired-end reads. First-strand cDNA synthesis was performed from all RNA using the Mint cDNA synthesis kit, with priming by a TRBC-specific oligonucleotide. Following uracil-DNA glycosylase treatment, a first 18-cycle PCR with universal primers M1SS and BC2_uni_R was performed on all cDNA. On the study's bioinformatics: Each sample was normalized by randomly selecting 1 million high-quality reads, each carrying a distinct molecular identifier. Reads with shared molecular identifiers were discarded instead of being binned into consensus sequences. MiTCR, run with a Q25 quality threshold and the strictest error-elimination algorithm, handled CDR3 identification, clonotype clustering and error correction. A nonparametric unseen species model with Euler transformation was used to estimate a lower bound on total TCR beta diversity. TCRdb took the public reads, trimmed them with fastp at Q25, ran MiXCR for clone calling and kept in-frame beta chains. Rows with a matching CDR3 protein are joined into one entry that keeps the most common DNA and genes. Here the V and J calls rest on TCRdb's processing, not on the authors' analysis. The sample profile shows about 970,000 distinct CDR3 sequences; just over 50% of them were found once. Together, the top ten hold 20% to 25% of the sample.

The donors were some 36 Caucasian individuals from Russia, aged roughly 6 to 95 years, who were systemically healthy. Each donor gave around 9.9 milliliters of peripheral blood, collected into EDTA-treated Vacutainer tubes. Ficoll-Paque density-gradient centrifugation was used to isolate PBMCs, with at least 7 million obtained per sample. Total RNA, at least 6 micrograms per sample, was extracted from PBMCs with Trizol reagent. For every donor, an aliquot of PBMCs went through flow cytometry to measure the percentages of naive CD45RAhigh/CD27high T cells. CDR1 and CDR2 are drawn from the germline V gene (reference sequence): GTSNPN, SVGIG. The V end loses 4 bases and the J end loses 5 bases, and a stretch of 14 bases separates them. The CDR3, cysteine through phenylalanine, is 13 amino acids long. The read is trimmed to its CDR3 DNA, 39 bases read in frame from base 1. For this clonotype: The specificity of this receptor is unknown. Per-base quality was not reported, and no clone a single base away is much larger than it.

Overall study results and their limits: Estimates of total diversity from one million sequenced T cells were regarded as lower bounds and underestimates. Bulk unsorted PBMC profiling prevented conclusive comparison of naive and antigen-experienced compartments. The CMV infection status of donors was not known, potentially confounding age-related changes in expanded clonotypes. Compared with the aged group, more naive CD4+ T cells, fewer expanded clones and increased TCR diversity were shown by the long-lived group, suggesting age selection. Observed TCR beta diversity correlated strongly with the percentage of naive T cells measured by flow cytometry. Observed TCR beta diversity per million T cells fell roughly linearly with age, and a significant reduction was already apparent by age about 43.

The chain is made from TRBV30 and TRBJ1-2; confidence is insufficient to name the D gene. The sequenced sample was blood. The receptor was derived from an older woman in good health. DNA sequence: TGTGCCTGGACACCCCAGCGAGCGTATGGCTACACCTTC. Its amino acids are CAWTPQRAYGYTF.